Described below is a single T cell receptor beta chain sequence and its context. Positively selected for CCR7, the CD45RO-negative cells used as naive CD8 cells excluded terminally differentiated effector memory CD45RA+ cells. Some clones are missing from TCRdb's copy, which holds only in-frame ones; the method was immunoSEQ multiplex PCR. Of 560,000 or so clones listed, 90% to 97% are singletons. The germline CDR1 and CDR2 sequences are MNHEY and SMNVEV (reference sequence). The CDR3 loop spans 13 amino acids. The V and J ends lost 6 bases and 11 bases, in that order; junction bases with no gene match: 9. This specimen belongs to a study of shared clonotypes between healthy human individuals.

The sequence was obtained from a woman aged 25 to 39 in good health. V is TRBV27 and J is TRBJ1-5; TRBD1 agrees at 8 bases. Material for sequencing was naive CD8+ T cells sorted from blood. The CDR3 sequence: CASRPGTGQAQHF. The CDR3 DNA follows: TGTGCCAGCAGACCGGGGACAGGTCAAGCCCAGCATTTT.